This T cell receptor (beta chain) came from a study of blood T cell repertoires in COVID-19. CDR3 length equals 15 residues. Trimming removed 6 bases from V and 3 bases from J; junction bases left unmatched: 8. Germline V gene data show CDR1 as MNHEY and CDR2 as SVGAGI. Generated by immunoSEQ multiplex PCR, the TCRdb table keeps only in-frame clones and is missing some. The sample lists hundreds of thousands of clones, 86% occurring once. Grouping used clinical history reported by participants in a survey and questionnaire. This sequence was found in a woman in her 50s who had recovered from COVID-19. The V and J genes are TRBV6-5 and TRBJ1-5, with 7 positions matching TRBD1. Sequenced input: PBMCs or T cells enriched from blood (not recorded which). Here the CDR3 DNA reads TGTGCCAGCAGGACGGGACAGTTGGCCAATCAGCCCCAGCATTTT. Protein product: CASRTGQLANQPQHF.